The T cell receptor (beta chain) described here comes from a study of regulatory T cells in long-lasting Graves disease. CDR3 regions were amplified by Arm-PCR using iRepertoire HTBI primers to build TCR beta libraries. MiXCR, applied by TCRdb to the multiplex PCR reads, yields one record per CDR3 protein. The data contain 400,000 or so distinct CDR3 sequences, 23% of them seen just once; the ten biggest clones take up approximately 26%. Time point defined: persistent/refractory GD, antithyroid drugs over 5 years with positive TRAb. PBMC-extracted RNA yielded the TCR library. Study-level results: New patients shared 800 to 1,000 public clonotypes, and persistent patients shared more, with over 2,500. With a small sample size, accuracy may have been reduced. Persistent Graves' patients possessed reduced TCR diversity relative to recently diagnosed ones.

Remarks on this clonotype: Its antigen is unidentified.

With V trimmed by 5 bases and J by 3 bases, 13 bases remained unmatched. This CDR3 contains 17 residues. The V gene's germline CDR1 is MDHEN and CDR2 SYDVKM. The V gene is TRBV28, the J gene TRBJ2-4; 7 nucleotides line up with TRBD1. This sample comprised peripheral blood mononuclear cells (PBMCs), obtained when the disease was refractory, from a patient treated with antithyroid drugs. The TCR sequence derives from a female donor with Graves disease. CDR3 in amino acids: CASSPLSTGRLKNIQYF. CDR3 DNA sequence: TGTGCCAGCAGTCCACTCTCGACAGGGCGGCTCAAAAACATTCAGTACTTC.